The clone carrying this T cell receptor beta chain was detected only a few times. Its cognate antigen is unknown. This sample is part of a study of blood T cells in healthy people across ages. Study-wide findings and caveats: Reliance upon unsorted PBMCs precluded definitive naive versus antigen-experienced comparison. CMV status of donors was not determined, possibly confounding expanded clonotype changes.

A second 7 to 11 cycle PCR used barcoded and J-beta primers. MiXCR was run by TCRdb on the 5' RACE reads, yielding one entry per CDR3 protein. The data show roughly 1.6 million distinct CDR3 sequences, with about 31% seen just once and approximately 11% held by the top ten. The CDR3 has 15 residues. V trimming: 4 bases; J trimming: 7 bases; junction bases outside the gene matches: 4. Per the germline V gene, CDR1 is MGHDK and CDR2 is SYGVNS. The total RNA that was extracted per sample amounted to at least 6 micrograms. The J gene is TRBJ2-2, the V gene TRBV25-1; 12 nucleotides align to TRBD1. Source material: blood. This TCR came from a woman in her 30s in good health. Written as DNA, the CDR3 is TGTGCCAGCAGTGGGGACAGGGGGCGCTTCGGGGAGCTGTTTTTT. Encoded protein: CASSGDRGRFGELFF.